This TCR beta chain was documented in a study of T cell responses to AZD1222 COVID-19 vaccine. Sequencing used immunoSEQ multiplex PCR; TCRdb keeps in-frame clones, though not all of them. The sample lists around 120,000 clones; about 93% were seen once. CDR1 is MNHEY and CDR2 is SVGEGT in the germline V gene. The CDR3 runs 16 residues. V shed 1 base and J shed 0 bases, with 10 bases lying between them. The starting material was peripheral blood, obtained 28 days after the second AZD1222 dose. This sequence originates from an adult who received the AZD1222 COVID-19 vaccine. This sequence joins TRBV6-2 or TRBV6-3 and TRBJ2-1; D is perhaps TRBD2 (6 bases). For the CDR3, the DNA is TGTGCCAGCAGTTACTTTAGCGGTAGCTCCTACAATGAGCAGTTCTTC. Its protein is CASSYFSGSSYNEQFF.